This T cell receptor (beta chain) was identified during a study of cytomegalovirus exposure and HLA in healthy donors. Study results and limitations: Reportedly, cytomegalovirus status was diagnosed with high sensitivity and specificity. Reported findings show TCR beta sequences accurately forecast HLA-A and HLA-B alleles in most subjects. Rarity held for most TCR sequences, but there were some public TCRs that occurred in many donors.

60 Vbeta and 13 Jbeta primers were used in PCR. Data came from immunoSEQ multiplex PCR; TCRdb stores just in-frame clones and leaves some out. The sample records approximately 170,000 clones, about 80% being singletons. A word on this clone: Its specificity is not known.

The ends were cut back, 5 bases at V and 0 bases at J, with 16 bases in the middle. This CDR3 is built from 16 residues. Germline V gene sequence: CDR1 MGHDK, CDR2 SYGVNS. Sequenced: PBMCs. The chain links TRBV25-1 to TRBJ1-2; D is undetermined. This clonotype was sampled from a young man in good health and CMV-seropositive. CDR3 sequence reads: CASSFPGTEANYGYTF. In DNA form, the CDR3 reads TGTGCCAGCAGTTTTCCCGGTACCGAAGCTAACTATGGCTACACCTTC.